This T cell receptor (beta chain) was captured by sequencing in a study of control samples from healthy donors and cancer patients. The germline V gene has CDR1 SGHRS and CDR2 YFSETQ. V was pared by 5 bases and J by 4 bases, with 16 bases between. This CDR3 comprises 15 residues. Sequencing used immunoSEQ multiplex PCR; TCRdb keeps in-frame clones, though not all of them. The sample lists tens of thousands of clones, approximately 94% occurring once. Sequenced material: blood. This TCR came from a woman aged 25 to 39 in good health. This chain joins TRBV5-1 and TRBJ2-1; tentative D call: TRBD1 (7 bases). The CDR3 loop reads CASSSGDSLYNEQFF. The CDR3 DNA is TGCGCCAGCAGTTCGGGGGACAGCCTATACAATGAGCAGTTCTTC.